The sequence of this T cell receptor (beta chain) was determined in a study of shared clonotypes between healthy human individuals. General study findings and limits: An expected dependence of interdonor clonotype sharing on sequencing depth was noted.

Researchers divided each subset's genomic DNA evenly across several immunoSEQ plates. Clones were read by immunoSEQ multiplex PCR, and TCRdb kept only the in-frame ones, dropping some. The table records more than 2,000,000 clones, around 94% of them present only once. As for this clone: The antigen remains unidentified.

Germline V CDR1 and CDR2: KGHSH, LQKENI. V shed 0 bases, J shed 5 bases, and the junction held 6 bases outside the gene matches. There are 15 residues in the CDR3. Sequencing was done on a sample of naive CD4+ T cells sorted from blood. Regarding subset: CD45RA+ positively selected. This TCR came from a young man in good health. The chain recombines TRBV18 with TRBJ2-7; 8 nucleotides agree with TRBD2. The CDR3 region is CASSPPAGAGDEQYF. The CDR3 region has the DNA TGTGCCAGCTCACCACCTGCGGGAGCGGGGGACGAGCAGTACTTC.